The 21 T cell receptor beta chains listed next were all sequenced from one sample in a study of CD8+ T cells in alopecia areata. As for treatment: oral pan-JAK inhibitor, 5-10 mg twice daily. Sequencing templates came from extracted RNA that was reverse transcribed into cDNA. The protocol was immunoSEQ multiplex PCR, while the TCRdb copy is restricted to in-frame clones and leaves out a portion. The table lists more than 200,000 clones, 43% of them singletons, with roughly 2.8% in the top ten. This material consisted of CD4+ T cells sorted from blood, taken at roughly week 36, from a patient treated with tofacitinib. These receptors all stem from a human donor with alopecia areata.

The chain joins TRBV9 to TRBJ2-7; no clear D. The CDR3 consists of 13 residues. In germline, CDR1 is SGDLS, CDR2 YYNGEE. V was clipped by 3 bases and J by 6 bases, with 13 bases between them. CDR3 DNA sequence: TGTGCCAGCAGCGCAATTTTCGGTGGCGAGCAGTACTTC. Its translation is CASSAIFGGEQYF.

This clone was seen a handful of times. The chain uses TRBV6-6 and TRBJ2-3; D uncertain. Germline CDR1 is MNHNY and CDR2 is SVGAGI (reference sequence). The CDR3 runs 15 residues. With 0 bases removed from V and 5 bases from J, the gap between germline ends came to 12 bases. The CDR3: CASSYSRLGLDTQYF. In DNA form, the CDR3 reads TGTGCCAGCAGTTACTCGAGGCTTGGGCTAGATACGCAGTATTTT.

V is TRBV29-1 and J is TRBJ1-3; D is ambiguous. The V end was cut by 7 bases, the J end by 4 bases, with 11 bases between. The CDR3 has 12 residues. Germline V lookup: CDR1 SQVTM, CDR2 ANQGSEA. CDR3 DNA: TGCAGCGCGGACGGAGGAGGAAACACCATATATTTT. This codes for CSADGGGNTIYF.

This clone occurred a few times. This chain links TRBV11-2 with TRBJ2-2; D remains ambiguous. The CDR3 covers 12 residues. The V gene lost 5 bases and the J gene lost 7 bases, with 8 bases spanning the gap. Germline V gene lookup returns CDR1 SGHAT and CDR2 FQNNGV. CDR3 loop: CASSSPGGELFF. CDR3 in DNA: TGTGCCAGCAGCAGCCCGGGCGGGGAGCTGTTTTTT.

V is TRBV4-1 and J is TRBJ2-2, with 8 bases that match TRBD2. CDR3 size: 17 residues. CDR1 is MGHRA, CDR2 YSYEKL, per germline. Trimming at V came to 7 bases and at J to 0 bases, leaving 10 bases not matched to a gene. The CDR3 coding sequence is TGCGCCAGCATCCAGGAGGTACTAGCGGCGAACACCGGGGAGCTGTTTTTT. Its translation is CASIQEVLAANTGELFF.

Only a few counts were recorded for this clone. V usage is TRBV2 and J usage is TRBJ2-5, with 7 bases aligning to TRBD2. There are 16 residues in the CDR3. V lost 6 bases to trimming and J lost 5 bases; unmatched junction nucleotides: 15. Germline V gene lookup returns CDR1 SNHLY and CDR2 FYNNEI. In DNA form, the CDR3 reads TGTGCCAGCAGCGAACCGGGACTACCTTTGGGGGAGACCCAGTACTTC. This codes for CASSEPGLPLGETQYF.

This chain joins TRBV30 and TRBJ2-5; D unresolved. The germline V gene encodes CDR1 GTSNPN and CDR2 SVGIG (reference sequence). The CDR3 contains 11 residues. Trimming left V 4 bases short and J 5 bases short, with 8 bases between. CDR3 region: CAWKGGETQYF. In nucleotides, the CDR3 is TGTGCCTGGAAAGGCGGTGAGACCCAGTACTTC.

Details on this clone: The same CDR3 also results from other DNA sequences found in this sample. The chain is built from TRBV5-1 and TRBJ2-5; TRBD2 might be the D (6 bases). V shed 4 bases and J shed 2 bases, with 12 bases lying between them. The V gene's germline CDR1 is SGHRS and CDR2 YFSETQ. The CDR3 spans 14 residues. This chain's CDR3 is CASSPGTVQETQYF. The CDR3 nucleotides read TGCGCCAGCAGCCCCGGGACTGTTCAAGAGACCCAGTACTTC.

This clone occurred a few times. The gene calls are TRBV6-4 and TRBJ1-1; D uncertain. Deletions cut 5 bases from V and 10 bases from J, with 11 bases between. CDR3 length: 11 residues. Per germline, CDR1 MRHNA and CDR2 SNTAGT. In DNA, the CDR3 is TGTGCCAGCAGTTACGGGGTTGGAGCTTTCTTT. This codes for CASSYGVGAFF.

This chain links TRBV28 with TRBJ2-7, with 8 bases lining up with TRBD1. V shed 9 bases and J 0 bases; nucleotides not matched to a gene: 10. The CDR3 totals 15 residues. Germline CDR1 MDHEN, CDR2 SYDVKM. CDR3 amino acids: CASHPGQVRSYEQYF. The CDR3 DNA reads TGTGCCAGTCATCCGGGACAGGTGCGCTCCTACGAGCAGTACTTC.

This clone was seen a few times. CDR3: CSAQTSGYTGELFF. The DNA of the CDR3 is TGCAGCGCCCAGACTAGCGGATACACCGGGGAGCTGTTTTTT. The V gene is TRBV29-1, the J gene TRBJ2-2; the match to TRBD2 covers 9 bases. The CDR3 sequence is 14 residues long. The germline V gene encodes CDR1 SQVTM and CDR2 ANQGSEA. J was trimmed by 3 bases and V by 7 bases; bases with no gene match: 6.

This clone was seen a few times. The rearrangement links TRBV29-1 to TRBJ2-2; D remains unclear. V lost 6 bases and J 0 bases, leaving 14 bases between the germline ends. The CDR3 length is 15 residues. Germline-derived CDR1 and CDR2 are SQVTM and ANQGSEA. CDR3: CSVVEGPANTGELFF. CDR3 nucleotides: TGCAGCGTGGTAGAAGGGCCCGCGAACACCGGGGAGCTGTTTTTT.

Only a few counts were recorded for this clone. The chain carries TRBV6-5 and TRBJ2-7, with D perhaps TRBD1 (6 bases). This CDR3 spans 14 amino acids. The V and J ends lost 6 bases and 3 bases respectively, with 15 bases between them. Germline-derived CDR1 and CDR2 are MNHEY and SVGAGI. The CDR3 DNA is TGTGCCAGCAGGAGGACAGACCAGAACTACGAGCAGTACTTC. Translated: CASRRTDQNYEQYF.

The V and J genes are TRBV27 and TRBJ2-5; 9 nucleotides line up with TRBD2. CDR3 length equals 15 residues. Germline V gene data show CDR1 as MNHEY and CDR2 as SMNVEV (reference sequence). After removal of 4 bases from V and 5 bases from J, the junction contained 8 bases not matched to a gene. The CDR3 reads CASSSAGTSFETQYF. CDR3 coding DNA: TGTGCCAGCAGTTCCGCCGGGACTAGCTTTGAGACCCAGTACTTC.

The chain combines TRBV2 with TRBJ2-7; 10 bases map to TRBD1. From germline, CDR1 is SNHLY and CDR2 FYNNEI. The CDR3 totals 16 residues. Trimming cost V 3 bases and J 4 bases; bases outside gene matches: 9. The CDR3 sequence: CASSDRGDRGVYEQYF. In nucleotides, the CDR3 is TGTGCCAGCAGTGATCGTGGGGACAGGGGTGTTTACGAGCAGTACTTC.

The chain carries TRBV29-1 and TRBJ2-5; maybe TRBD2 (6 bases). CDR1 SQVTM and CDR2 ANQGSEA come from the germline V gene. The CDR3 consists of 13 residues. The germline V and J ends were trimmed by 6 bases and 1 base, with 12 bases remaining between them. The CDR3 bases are TGCAGCGTCCTTCGGGGGTCCCAAGAGACCCAGTACTTC. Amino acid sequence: CSVLRGSQETQYF.

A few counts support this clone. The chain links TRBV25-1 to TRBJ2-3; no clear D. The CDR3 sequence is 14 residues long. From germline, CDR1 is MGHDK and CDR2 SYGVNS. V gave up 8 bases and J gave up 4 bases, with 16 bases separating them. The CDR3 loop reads CASRSGDPADTQYF. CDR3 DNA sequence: TGTGCCAGCCGGTCCGGCGATCCCGCAGATACGCAGTATTTT.

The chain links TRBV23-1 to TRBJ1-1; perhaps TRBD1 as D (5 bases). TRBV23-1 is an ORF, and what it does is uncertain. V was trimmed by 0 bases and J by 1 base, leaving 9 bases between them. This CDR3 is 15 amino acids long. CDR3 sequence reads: CASSQSGTGNTEAFF. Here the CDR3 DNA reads TGCGCCAGCAGTCAATCGGGGACGGGGAACACTGAAGCTTTCTTT.

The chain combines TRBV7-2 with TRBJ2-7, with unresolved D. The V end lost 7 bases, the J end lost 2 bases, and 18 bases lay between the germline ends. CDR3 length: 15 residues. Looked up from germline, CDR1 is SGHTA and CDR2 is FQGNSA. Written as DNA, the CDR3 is TGTGCCAGCACCCCTGGCCAAGGATTAGCCTACGAGCAGTACTTC. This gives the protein CASTPGQGLAYEQYF.

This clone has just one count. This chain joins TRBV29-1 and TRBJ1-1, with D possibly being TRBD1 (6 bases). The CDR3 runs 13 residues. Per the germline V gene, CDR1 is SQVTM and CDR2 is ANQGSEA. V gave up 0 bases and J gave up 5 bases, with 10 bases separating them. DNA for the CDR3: TGCAGCGTTGAAGAGGGGGCAAGAACTGAAGCTTTCTTT. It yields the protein CSVEEGARTEAFF.

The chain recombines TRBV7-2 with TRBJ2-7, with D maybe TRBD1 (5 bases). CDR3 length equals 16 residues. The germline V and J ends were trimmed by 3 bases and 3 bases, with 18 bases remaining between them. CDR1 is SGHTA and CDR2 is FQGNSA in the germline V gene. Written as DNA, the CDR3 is TGTGCCAGCAGCTTGGGGCCACCCGGAACGGGCTACGAGCAGTACTTC. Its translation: CASSLGPPGTGYEQYF.